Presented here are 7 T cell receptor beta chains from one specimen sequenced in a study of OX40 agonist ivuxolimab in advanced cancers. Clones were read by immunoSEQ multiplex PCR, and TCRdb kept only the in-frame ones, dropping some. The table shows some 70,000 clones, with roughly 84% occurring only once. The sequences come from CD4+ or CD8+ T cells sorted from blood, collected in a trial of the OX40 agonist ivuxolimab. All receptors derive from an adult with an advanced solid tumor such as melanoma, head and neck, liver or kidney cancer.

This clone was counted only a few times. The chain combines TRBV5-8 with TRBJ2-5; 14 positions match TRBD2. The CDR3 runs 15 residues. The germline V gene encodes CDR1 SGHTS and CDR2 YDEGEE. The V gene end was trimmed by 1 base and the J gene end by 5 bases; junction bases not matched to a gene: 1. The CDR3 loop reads CASSLRLAGGETQYF. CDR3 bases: TGTGCCAGCAGCTTGAGACTAGCGGGGGGGGAGACCCAGTACTTC.

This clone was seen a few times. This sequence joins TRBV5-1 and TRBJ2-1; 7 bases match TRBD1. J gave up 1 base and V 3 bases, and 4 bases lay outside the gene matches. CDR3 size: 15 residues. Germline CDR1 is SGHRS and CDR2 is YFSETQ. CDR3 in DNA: TGCGCCAGCAGCTGGCCGACAGGGTCCTACAATGAGCAGTTCTTC. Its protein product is CASSWPTGSYNEQFF.

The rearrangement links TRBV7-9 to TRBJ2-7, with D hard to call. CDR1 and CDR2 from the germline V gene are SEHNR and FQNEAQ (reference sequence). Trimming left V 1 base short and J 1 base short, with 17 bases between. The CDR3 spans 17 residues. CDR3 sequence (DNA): TGTGCCAGCAGCTTAGAGGCTGGAAGAAGTGGGTCCTACGAGCAGTACTTC. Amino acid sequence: CASSLEAGRSGSYEQYF.

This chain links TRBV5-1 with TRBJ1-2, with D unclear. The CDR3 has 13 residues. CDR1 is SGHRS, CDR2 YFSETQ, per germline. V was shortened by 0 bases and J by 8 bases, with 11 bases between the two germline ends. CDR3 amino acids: CASSLETLGGYTF. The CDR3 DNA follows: TGCGCCAGCAGCTTGGAGACACTTGGAGGCTACACCTTC.

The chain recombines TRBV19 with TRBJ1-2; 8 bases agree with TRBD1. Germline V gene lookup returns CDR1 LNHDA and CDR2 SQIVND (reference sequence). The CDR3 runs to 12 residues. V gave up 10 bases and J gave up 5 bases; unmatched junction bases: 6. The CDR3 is CATRDRIYGYTF. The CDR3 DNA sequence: TGTGCCACCCGGGACAGGATTTATGGCTACACCTTC.

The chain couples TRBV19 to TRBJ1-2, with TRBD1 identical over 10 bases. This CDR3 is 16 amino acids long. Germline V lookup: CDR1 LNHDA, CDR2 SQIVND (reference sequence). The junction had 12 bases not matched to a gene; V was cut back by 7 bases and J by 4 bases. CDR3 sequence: CASKWGTGASTYGYTF. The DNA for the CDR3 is TGTGCCAGTAAATGGGGGACAGGGGCCTCTACCTATGGCTACACCTTC.

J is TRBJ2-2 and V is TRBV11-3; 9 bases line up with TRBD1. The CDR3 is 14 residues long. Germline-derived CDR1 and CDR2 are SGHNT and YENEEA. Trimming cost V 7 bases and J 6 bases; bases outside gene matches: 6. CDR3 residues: CASNPGQGSGELFF. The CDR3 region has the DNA TGTGCCAGCAACCCGGGACAGGGATCCGGGGAGCTGTTTTTT.